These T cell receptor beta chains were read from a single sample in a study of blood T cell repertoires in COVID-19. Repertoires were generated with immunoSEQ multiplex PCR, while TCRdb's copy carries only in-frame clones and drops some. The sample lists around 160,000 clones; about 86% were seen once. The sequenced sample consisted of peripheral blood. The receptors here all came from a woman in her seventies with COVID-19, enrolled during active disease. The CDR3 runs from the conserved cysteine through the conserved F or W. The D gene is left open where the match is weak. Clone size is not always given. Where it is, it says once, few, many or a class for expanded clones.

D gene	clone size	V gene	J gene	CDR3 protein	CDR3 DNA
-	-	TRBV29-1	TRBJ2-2	CSVEFPGTGELFF	TGCAGCGTTGAATTTCCCGGGACCGGGGAGCTGTTTTTT
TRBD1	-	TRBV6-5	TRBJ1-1	CASRGTGDTEAFF	TGTGCCAGCAGGGGGACAGGAGACACTGAAGCTTTCTTT
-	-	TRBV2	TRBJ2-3	CASHTGSRTDTQYF	TGTGCCAGCCATACAGGGAGTAGGACAGATACGCAGTATTTT
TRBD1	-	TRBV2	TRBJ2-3	CASRLRQGANPSTDTQYF	TGTGCCAGCAGGCTGCGACAGGGGGCGAACCCTAGCACAGATACGCAGTATTTT
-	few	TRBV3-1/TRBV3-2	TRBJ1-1	CASRIQGAAEAFF	TGTGCCAGCAGAATACAGGGAGCGGCTGAAGCTTTCTTT
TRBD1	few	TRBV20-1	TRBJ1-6	CSASDRGQTRNYNSPLHF	TGCAGTGCTAGTGACAGGGGGCAAACCCGAAACTATAATTCACCCCTCCACTTT
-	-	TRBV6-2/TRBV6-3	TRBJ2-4	CASSYPTHTRSGSKNIQYF	TGTGCCAGCAGTTACCCGACTCACACCCGGTCGGGTTCCAAAAACATTCAGTACTTC
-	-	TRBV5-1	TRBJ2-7	CASSLAPPSDEQYF	TGCGCCAGCAGCTTGGCCCCGCCTAGCGACGAGCAGTACTTC
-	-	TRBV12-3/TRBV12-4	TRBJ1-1	CASSPRGTEAFF	TGTGCCAGCAGTCCCCGCGGCACTGAAGCTTTCTTT
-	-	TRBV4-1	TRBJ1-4	CASSQDPATNEKLFF	TGCGCCAGCAGCCAAGACCCTGCAACTAATGAAAAACTGTTTTTT
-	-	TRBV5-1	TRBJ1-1	CASSLDGRRGGTEAFF	TGCGCCAGCAGCTTGGATGGGCGTCGTGGTGGCACTGAAGCTTTCTTT
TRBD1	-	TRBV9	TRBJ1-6	CASSATGGNSPLHF	TGTGCCAGCAGCGCGACAGGGGGTAATTCACCCCTCCACTTT
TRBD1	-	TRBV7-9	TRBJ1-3	CASMLRGQGSGNTIYF	TGTGCCAGCATGCTAAGGGGACAGGGGTCTGGAAACACCATATATTTT
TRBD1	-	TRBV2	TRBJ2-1	CASSEGQGAYNEQFF	TGTGCCAGCAGTGAAGGGCAGGGGGCATACAATGAGCAGTTCTTC
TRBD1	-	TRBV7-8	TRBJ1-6	CASSPWTGSPLHF	TGTGCCAGCAGCCCCTGGACAGGGTCACCCCTCCACTTT
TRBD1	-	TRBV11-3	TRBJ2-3	CASSLDRGRGLADTQYF	TGTGCCAGCAGCTTAGATCGGGGCAGGGGGCTGGCAGATACGCAGTATTTT
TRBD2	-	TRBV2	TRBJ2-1	CASSEGDSGGPNLLPDEQFF	TGTGCCAGCAGTGAAGGCGATAGCGGGGGCCCCAATTTACTCCCGGATGAGCAGTTCTTC
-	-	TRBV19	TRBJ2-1	CASSDTFYSYNEQFF	TGTGCCAGTAGCGACACCTTTTACTCCTACAATGAGCAGTTCTTC
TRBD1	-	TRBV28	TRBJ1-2	CAGQGLYGYTF	TGTGCCGGACAGGGGCTCTATGGCTACACCTTC
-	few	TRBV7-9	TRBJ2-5	CASSSSQETQYF	TGTGCCAGCAGCTCCAGCCAAGAGACCCAGTACTTC
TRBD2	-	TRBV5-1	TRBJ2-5	CASSFAGGRQETQYF	TGCGCCAGCAGCTTTGCGGGGGGCCGGCAAGAGACCCAGTACTTC
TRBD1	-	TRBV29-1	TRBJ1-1	CSVEQGYAEAFF	TGCAGCGTCGAACAGGGGTACGCTGAAGCTTTCTTT
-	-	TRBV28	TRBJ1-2	CASSLGGARGYTF	TGTGCCAGCAGTTTAGGGGGGGCGCGCGGCTACACCTTC
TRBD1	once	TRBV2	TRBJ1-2	CASSAGTGGAYGYTF	TGTGCCAGCAGTGCCGGGACAGGGGGAGCCTATGGCTACACCTTC
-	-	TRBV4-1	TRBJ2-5	CASSQELRDSLAQYF	TGCGCCAGCAGCCAAGAGCTCCGGGACTCTCTGGCCCAGTACTTC
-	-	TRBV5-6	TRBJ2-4	CASSSSGAKNIQYF	TGTGCCAGCAGCTCTTCGGGGGCCAAAAACATTCAGTACTTC
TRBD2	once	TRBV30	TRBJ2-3	CAWEEAGGPPSTDTQYF	TGTGCCTGGGAGGAAGCGGGGGGGCCCCCTAGCACAGATACGCAGTATTTT
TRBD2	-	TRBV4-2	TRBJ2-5	CASSQDGLAGIQETQYF	TGTGCCAGCAGCCAAGACGGACTAGCGGGGATCCAAGAGACCCAGTACTTC
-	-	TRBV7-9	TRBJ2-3	CASTYVGWGDGTDTQYF	TGTGCCAGCACCTATGTGGGCTGGGGGGACGGCACAGATACGCAGTATTTT
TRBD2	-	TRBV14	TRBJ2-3	CASSRLAGGVTDTQYF	TGTGCCAGCAGCCGACTAGCGGGGGGGGTCACAGATACGCAGTATTTT
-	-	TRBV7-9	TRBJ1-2	CASSLQGWDGYTF	TGTGCCAGCAGCTTACAGGGGTGGGATGGCTACACCTTC
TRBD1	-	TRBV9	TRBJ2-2	CASRRQGDTGELFF	TGTGCCAGCAGGAGGCAGGGGGACACCGGGGAGCTGTTTTTT
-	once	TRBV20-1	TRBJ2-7	CSARGLSGQYF	TGCAGTGCTAGAGGACTCTCGGGGCAGTACTTC
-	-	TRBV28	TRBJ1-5	CASSFLAGAGNQPQHF	TGTGCCAGCAGTTTCTTGGCAGGGGCCGGCAATCAGCCCCAGCATTTT
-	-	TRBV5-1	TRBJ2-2	CASSLQGNTGELFF	TGCGCCAGCAGCTTGCAGGGGAACACCGGGGAGCTGTTTTTT
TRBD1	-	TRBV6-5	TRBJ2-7	CASRGTDTYEQYF	TGTGCCTCCCGAGGGACAGACACCTACGAGCAGTACTTC
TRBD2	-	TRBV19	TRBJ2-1	CASSPGGTSGGPSYNEQFF	TGTGCCAGTAGTCCAGGCGGGACTAGCGGGGGACCTTCCTACAATGAGCAGTTCTTC
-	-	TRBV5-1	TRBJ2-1	CASSLTLLSEQFF	TGCGCCAGCAGCTTGACCCTTTTGAGTGAGCAGTTCTTC
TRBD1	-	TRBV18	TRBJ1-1	CASSPTAGTGNTEAFF	TGTGCCAGCTCACCCACAGCCGGGACAGGGAACACTGAAGCTTTCTTT
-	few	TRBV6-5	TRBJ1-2	CASTNSGYGYTF	TGTGCCAGCACCAACTCAGGGTACGGCTACACCTTC
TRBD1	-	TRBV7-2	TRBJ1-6	CASSFGGQTSPLHF	TGTGCCAGCAGCTTCGGGGGACAGACTTCACCCCTCCACTTT
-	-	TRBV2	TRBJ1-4	CASTESGFGFEKLFF	TGTGCCAGCACCGAGTCAGGGTTTGGTTTTGAAAAACTGTTTTTT